These T cell receptor beta chains were read from a single sample in a study of T cell repertoires in cytomegalovirus infection. MiXCR, applied by TCRdb to the reads, yields one record per CDR3 protein. The sample has roughly 640,000 distinct CDR3 sequences; less than 25% are singletons. The source material was CD8+ T cells from PBMCs. The receptors come from a human donor in good health (CMV status not recorded). Some clones in this sample may be carry-over from other donors' samples. The CDR3 runs from the conserved cysteine through the conserved F or W. Fields, in order: J gene, clone size, V gene, D gene, CDR3 DNA, CDR3 protein. The D gene is left open where the match is weak. Not every row has a clone size; where given, it reads once, few, many or a size class.

>TRBJ2-2|many|TRBV25-1|.
TGTGCCACATCGTCGGGCGGGGAGCTGTTTTTT
CATSSGGELFF
>TRBJ2-7|.|TRBV20-1|TRBD2
TGCAGTGCCCATTCGCTAGCGGGGGAAGACGAGCAGTACTTC
CSAHSLAGEDEQYF
>TRBJ2-5|.|TRBV6-8|TRBD2
TGTGCCAGCAGTGACCTTTTTGGACTAGCGGGGGTTGAAGAGACCCAGTACTTC
CASSDLFGLAGVEETQYF
>TRBJ2-1|few|TRBV19|TRBD2
TGTGCCAGTAGTCTAAGCGGGGGGATCTACAATGAGCAGTTCTTC
CASSLSGGIYNEQFF
>TRBJ2-3|.|TRBV20-1|TRBD1
TGCAGTGCTAGAGATCATTACGGCCAGGGGGCAGATACGCAGTATTTT
CSARDHYGQGADTQYF
>TRBJ2-4|.|TRBV20-1|TRBD2
TGCAGTGCCCGGGGGGCTAGCGGGGGAAAAAACATTCAGTACTTC
CSARGASGGKNIQYF
>TRBJ1-5|few|TRBV7-2|.
TGTGCCAGCAGATCAGGGCTTGGCAATCAGCCCCAGCATTTT
CASRSGLGNQPQHF
>TRBJ2-1|few|TRBV5-1|TRBD1
TGCGCCAGCAGCCCGGGGACAGGGTATTCCTACAATGAGCAGTTCTTC
CASSPGTGYSYNEQFF
>TRBJ1-2|few|TRBV25-1|.
TGTGCCAGCAGTGAGGGAGGGACCGACGACTACACCTTC
CASSEGGTDDYTF
>TRBJ2-2|many|TRBV10-3|.
TGTGCCATCAGTGAGTCTGGGAACACCGGGGAGCTGTTTTTT
CAISESGNTGELFF